This record looks at one T cell receptor beta chain sequence and its context. The data originate from a study of patients and donors after allogeneic stem cell transplantation. TCRdb called the RT-PCR reads again in MiXCR, with one record for every CDR3 protein. The table lists under 170,000 distinct CDR3 sequences, approximately 35% of them singletons. Trimming pared 5 bases from V and 4 bases from J, leaving 17 bases between. Germline-derived CDR1 and CDR2 are MNHEY and SMNVEV (reference sequence). The CDR3 contains 15 residues. This TCR derives from a human donor who was either an allogeneic HSCT recipient or a stem cell or donor lymphocyte infusion donor (not recorded which). It is not recorded whose cells these are; they may come from a transplant donor. Source material: blood, either unsorted or a sorted T cell fraction (not recorded which). The chain couples TRBV27 to TRBJ1-1; the D gene is possibly TRBD1 (6 bases). The CDR3 loop is CASSPPGVGSTEAFF. As DNA, the CDR3 is TGTGCCAGCAGTCCCCCAGGGGTGGGGAGCACTGAAGCTTTCTTT.